These T cell receptor beta chains were read from a single sample in a study of blood T cell repertoires in COVID-19. Libraries were prepared by immunoSEQ multiplex PCR; TCRdb keeps only in-frame clonotypes and omits some of them. The sample lists 310,000 or so clones; 90% to 95% were seen once. The specimen was peripheral blood. Source of these receptors: a young woman with COVID-19, enrolled during active disease. Each CDR3 is given with its conserved first and last residue. The D gene is left open where the match is weak. Rows give clone size only sometimes, using once, few, many, or a class for an expanded clone.

j_call | clone_size | v_call | d_call | cdr3_nt | cdr3_aa
TRBJ2-3 | NA | TRBV11-2 | TRBD1 | TGTGCCAGCAGCTTAGAAGGGACAGGGTATGGAGATACGCAGTATTTT | CASSLEGTGYGDTQYF
TRBJ1-1 | NA | TRBV6-4 | NA | TGTGCCAGCAGTAGTGACAGGAACACTGAAGCTTTCTTT | CASSSDRNTEAFF
TRBJ2-2 | NA | TRBV24-1 | NA | TGTGCCACCAGTGAACCGGACTATTTGAACACCGGGGAGCTGTTTTTT | CATSEPDYLNTGELFF
TRBJ2-7 | NA | TRBV9 | TRBD2 | TGTGCCAGCAGCCCGCTAGCGGGAGCATCTGAGCAGTACTTC | CASSPLAGASEQYF
TRBJ2-5 | NA | TRBV11-2 | NA | TGTGCCAGCAGCGACATACCCTCACCGTTTGAGACCCAGTACTTC | CASSDIPSPFETQYF
TRBJ1-2 | NA | TRBV6-5 | TRBD1 | TGTGCCAGCAGGGGGACAGTAAACTATGGCTACACCTTC | CASRGTVNYGYTF
TRBJ1-2 | NA | TRBV25-1 | NA | TGTGCCAGCAGTGAAGGTTTGGGAGTCGGGGGCTACACCTTC | CASSEGLGVGGYTF
TRBJ1-4 | NA | TRBV5-1 | TRBD1 | TGCGCCAGCAGCTTGGACGGACAGGGTAATGAAAAACTGTTTTTT | CASSLDGQGNEKLFF
TRBJ2-3 | NA | TRBV11-2 | TRBD2 | TGTGCCAGCAGCTTAGATCGGCTAGCGGGAGGTATAGATACGCAGTATTTT | CASSLDRLAGGIDTQYF
TRBJ1-1 | NA | TRBV11-2 | NA | TGTGCCAGCAGCCACGCCGCGCAGGGGAACACTGAAGCTTTCTTT | CASSHAAQGNTEAFF
TRBJ2-5 | NA | TRBV9 | NA | TGTGCCAGCAGCGCCCCGTTGGGTAGCGTCCTAGGTCAAGAGACCCAGTACTTC | CASSAPLGSVLGQETQYF
TRBJ1-1 | NA | TRBV6-5 | NA | TGTGCCAGCACAAAACTTGCTGAAGCTTTCTTT | CASTKLAEAFF
TRBJ2-1 | NA | TRBV15 | TRBD1 | TGTGCCACCAGCAGAGATGGGACAGACAATGAGCAGTTCTTC | CATSRDGTDNEQFF
TRBJ2-6 | NA | TRBV18 | TRBD2 | TGTGCCAGCTCACCGCTGGTAGCGGGAGGTCGCGGTTCTGGGGCCAACGTCCTGACTTTC | CASSPLVAGGRGSGANVLTF
TRBJ2-1 | NA | TRBV6-1 | TRBD2 | TGTGCCAGCAGTGATAGTCGTCTAGCGGGAGACAATGAGCAGTTCTTC | CASSDSRLAGDNEQFF
TRBJ2-2 | once | TRBV27 | NA | TGTGCCAGCAGTTTCTCCGTCACCGGGGAGCTGTTTTTT | CASSFSVTGELFF
TRBJ2-3 | NA | TRBV4-2 | TRBD2 | TGTGCCAGCAGCCAAGGGGTAGCGGGGGGCACAGATACGCAGTATTTT | CASSQGVAGGTDTQYF
TRBJ2-7 | NA | TRBV7-2 | TRBD2 | TGTGCCAGCAGCTACCAAGCGGGAGAGGGGGGGAAGCAGTACTTC | CASSYQAGEGGKQYF
TRBJ1-3 | NA | TRBV7-8 | NA | TGTGCCAGCAGCCCTCAAGGCGCGGATGGAAACACCATATATTTT | CASSPQGADGNTIYF
TRBJ2-1 | NA | TRBV4-2 | NA | TGTGCCAGCAGCCACTCGGGGGAGCAGTTCTTC | CASSHSGEQFF
TRBJ2-7 | NA | TRBV15 | NA | TGTGCCACCAGCAGAGATCTTGCGGGACCCTACGAGCAGTACTTC | CATSRDLAGPYEQYF
TRBJ1-2 | NA | TRBV30 | NA | TGTGCCTGGGGACAGAGACTCTATGGCTACACCTTC | CAWGQRLYGYTF
TRBJ1-1 | once | TRBV11-2 | TRBD1 | TGTGCCAGCAGCCCTAACACGGGACAGGACACTGAAGCTTTCTTT | CASSPNTGQDTEAFF
TRBJ2-1 | NA | TRBV9 | NA | TGTGCCAGCAGCGGAAACTTACTAGCTGCTGAGCAGTTCTTC | CASSGNLLAAEQFF
TRBJ1-2 | NA | TRBV7-9 | NA | TGTGCCAGCAGCGCGGACTTCTATGGCTACACCTTC | CASSADFYGYTF
TRBJ1-2 | NA | TRBV7-2 | NA | TGTGCCAGCAGCTTTCGGAATTCCAGGGATGGCTACACCTTC | CASSFRNSRDGYTF
TRBJ1-5 | NA | TRBV19 | NA | TGTGCCAGTACCAATGGGGGGGTCAATCAGCCCCAGCATTTT | CASTNGGVNQPQHF
TRBJ1-1 | NA | TRBV5-4 | NA | TGTGCCAGCAGCTCCCATACAGTGAACACTGAAGCTTTCTTT | CASSSHTVNTEAFF
TRBJ2-2 | NA | TRBV19 | NA | TGTGCCAGTAGTTATGAGGAGAACACCGGGGAGCTGTTTTTT | CASSYEENTGELFF
TRBJ1-5 | NA | TRBV19 | TRBD1 | TGTGCCAGTAGGTTGGACAGGACGGATCAGCCCCAGCATTTT | CASRLDRTDQPQHF
TRBJ1-5 | NA | TRBV27 | NA | TGTGCCAGCAGTTTAAAAGGGGGTGATCAGCCCCAGCATTTT | CASSLKGGDQPQHF
TRBJ2-1 | once | TRBV29-1 | TRBD1 | TGCAGCGATCGGGACAGATACTACAATGAGCAGTTCTTC | CSDRDRYYNEQFF
TRBJ1-2 | NA | TRBV6-2/TRBV6-3 | NA | TGTGCCAGCAGTCCGACAGCAAACTATGGCTACACCTTC | CASSPTANYGYTF
TRBJ2-1 | once | TRBV3-1/TRBV3-2 | NA | TGTGCCAGCAGCCATACGGGGAATGAGCAGTTCTTC | CASSHTGNEQFF
TRBJ1-2 | NA | TRBV29-1 | NA | TGCAGCGTTATTACAGTACCCTCTAACTATGGCTACACCTTC | CSVITVPSNYGYTF
TRBJ2-3 | once | TRBV19 | NA | TGTGCCAGTAGTATACAAACGGGAAGCACAGATACGCAGTATTTT | CASSIQTGSTDTQYF
TRBJ1-2 | NA | TRBV28 | NA | TGTGCCAGCAGTTTGGGGGGGCTCCAGTTCTATGGCTACACCTTC | CASSLGGLQFYGYTF
TRBJ1-1 | NA | TRBV3-1/TRBV3-2 | NA | TGTGCCAGCAGCCAAGATCGGTCCCGAGTCGAAGCTTTCTTT | CASSQDRSRVEAFF
TRBJ1-4 | NA | TRBV30 | NA | TGTGCCTGGAGTTTGGGGGGGACGGGTGAAAAACTGTTTTTT | CAWSLGGTGEKLFF
TRBJ2-1 | NA | TRBV15 | TRBD2 | TGTGCCACCAGCAGAGATCGCAGCGGGAGGGCCGTGGATGAGCAGTTCTTC | CATSRDRSGRAVDEQFF
TRBJ1-1 | NA | TRBV30 | NA | TGTGCCTGGAGTGTAGGAGGAAACACTGAAGCTTTCTTT | CAWSVGGNTEAFF
TRBJ1-2 | NA | TRBV29-1 | NA | TGCAGCGTTGAAGGGTTGGGCGGGGGGCTCGGCTACACCTTC | CSVEGLGGGLGYTF
TRBJ2-7 | once | TRBV18 | NA | TGTGCCAGCTCACCACCTGGCCAGGCCTACGAGCAGTACTTC | CASSPPGQAYEQYF
TRBJ1-1 | NA | TRBV19 | TRBD1 | TGTGCCAGTAGTACAGACAGGGGCGGGACTGAAGCTTTCTTT | CASSTDRGGTEAFF
TRBJ2-1 | NA | TRBV6-2/TRBV6-3 | TRBD2 | TGTGCCAGCAGTCCCCAGCGGACTAGCGGGAGGGAGTGGGGGAATGAGCAGTTCTTC | CASSPQRTSGREWGNEQFF
TRBJ1-5 | NA | TRBV29-1 | TRBD1 | TGCAGCGTCCTGGACAGGGACGGTCAGCCCCAGCATTTT | CSVLDRDGQPQHF
TRBJ2-1 | NA | TRBV9 | TRBD2 | TGTGCCGGCCCAACTAGCGCGCCTGGTTGGCAGTTCTTC | CAGPTSAPGWQFF
TRBJ1-5 | NA | TRBV12-5 | NA | TGTGCTAGTGATTCGGGCGGGCAGCCCCAGCATTTT | CASDSGGQPQHF
TRBJ2-2 | NA | TRBV19 | TRBD1 | TGTGCCAGTAGCTCACGGGACAGGGGGTCCGCCGGGGAGCTGTTTTTT | CASSSRDRGSAGELFF
TRBJ1-3 | NA | TRBV6-1 | NA | TGTGCCAGCAGTGAGTCAACTGGAAACACCATATATTTT | CASSESTGNTIYF
TRBJ2-4 | once | TRBV2 | TRBD1 | TGTGCCAGCAGCGTGACAGGGGCCGGGAGGTACTTC | CASSVTGAGRYF
TRBJ1-1 | NA | TRBV7-2 | TRBD1 | TGTGCCAGCAGCCCTCAGACAGGGAGGACTGAAGCTTTCTTT | CASSPQTGRTEAFF
TRBJ2-1 | NA | TRBV30 | TRBD2 | TGTGCCTGGAGTAAAGGACTAGCGGGAGGTGAGCAGTTCTTC | CAWSKGLAGGEQFF
TRBJ1-1 | NA | TRBV12-5 | TRBD1 | TGTGCTAGTGGTTTGGGGGGACAGGGCCTGAACACTGAAGCTTTCTTT | CASGLGGQGLNTEAFF
TRBJ1-2 | once | TRBV7-9 | TRBD1 | TGTGCCAGCAGCTTTTCCGGGACAGGGGACGGCTACACCTTC | CASSFSGTGDGYTF
TRBJ1-1 | NA | TRBV6-2/TRBV6-3 | NA | TGTGCCAGCAGTCGGGGGGGACCTACTGAAGCTTTCTTT | CASSRGGPTEAFF
TRBJ1-2 | NA | TRBV6-5 | TRBD1 | TGTGCCAGCACCTTCGGACAGGGGGCAAACTATGGCTACACCTTC | CASTFGQGANYGYTF